The 27 T cell receptor beta chains below were found in one sample sequenced in a study of T cell clones after liver transplantation. Clones were read by immunoSEQ multiplex PCR, and TCRdb kept only the in-frame ones, dropping some. This table holds over 50,000 clones, approximately 87% found once. Sequences were derived from CD8+ T cells from blood, sampled 12 months after liver transplant. The receptor source for this set is a human patient who received a liver transplant. The T cells may partly be graft donor cells.

J is TRBJ2-1 and V is TRBV11-2; possibly TRBD1 or TRBD2 for D (7 bases each). V lost 5 bases and J 1 base, leaving 21 bases between the germline ends. The CDR3 sequence is 18 residues long. CDR1 and CDR2 (germline): SGHAT, FQNNGV. CDR3 nucleotide sequence: TGTGCCAGCAGCGGACTAGAGGGACAGTCCGTTTCCTACAATGAGCAGTTCTTC. As protein: CASSGLEGQSVSYNEQFF.

On this clone: The same CDR3 also results from other DNA sequences found in this sample. The chain uses TRBV11-2 and TRBJ2-1, with TRBD2 matching over 8 bases. This CDR3 spans 15 amino acids. The V segment lost 3 bases and the J segment 4 bases; nucleotides outside the gene matches: 5. The germline CDR1 and CDR2 sequences are SGHAT and FQNNGV. CDR3 amino acids: CASSFGTGGYNEQFF. The CDR3, as DNA: TGTGCCAGCAGCTTTGGTACGGGAGGGTACAATGAGCAGTTCTTC.

The chain links TRBV9 to TRBJ2-7; D may be TRBD1 or TRBD2 (5 bases each). In germline, CDR1 is SGDLS, CDR2 YYNGEE. The CDR3 sequence is 18 residues long. V was pared by 4 bases and J by 7 bases, with 30 bases between. CDR3: CASSPRAGTALFEGEQYF. CDR3 nucleotides: TGTGCCAGCAGCCCCCGAGCAGGGACGGCGCTATTCGAGGGGGAGCAGTACTTC.

The rearrangement links TRBV7-9 to TRBJ2-1, with D tentatively TRBD2 (6 bases). Germline CDR1 reads SEHNR; CDR2 reads FQNEAQ (reference sequence). V was trimmed by 6 bases and J by 2 bases, leaving 17 bases between them. This CDR3 region has 16 residues. This chain's CDR3 is CASRGSGPLAYNEQFF. CDR3 nucleotides: TGTGCCAGCAGGGGTAGCGGTCCTCTCGCCTACAATGAGCAGTTCTTC.

The rearrangement joins TRBV29-1 to TRBJ1-1; TRBD1 might be the D (6 bases). CDR1 is SQVTM, CDR2 ANQGSEA, per germline. This CDR3 has 13 residues. The V end lost 7 bases, the J end lost 3 bases, and 15 bases lay between the germline ends. The CDR3 here is CSARPGQYTEAFF. The CDR3 bases are TGCAGCGCTCGCCCTGGACAGTACACTGAAGCTTTCTTT.

In the case of this clone: At one of its ends the junction is not consistent with the germline gene, which may arise from a read error. The chain has TRBV13 and TRBJ1-5; D not certain. The CDR3 totals 14 residues. Germline values: CDR1 PRHDT, CDR2 FYEKMQ (reference sequence). As DNA, the CDR3 is TGTGCCAGCAGCGTAGGGTATAGCAATCAGCCCCAGCATTTT. Protein: CASSVGYSNQPQHF.

The J gene is TRBJ1-4, the V gene TRBV27; D call uncertain. Trimming stripped 10 bases from V and 4 bases from J, with 22 bases between. This CDR3 comprises 16 residues. Germline V gives CDR1 MNHEY, CDR2 SMNVEV (reference sequence). This CDR3 reads CATMRQAGGINEKLFF. In DNA form, the CDR3 reads TGTGCCACCATGCGCCAGGCCGGCGGGATTAATGAAAAACTGTTTTTT.

The gene calls are TRBV27 and TRBJ1-1; tentative D call: TRBD1 (6 bases). The germline V and J ends were trimmed by 5 bases and 5 bases, with 12 bases remaining between them. The CDR3 is made up of 13 amino acids. Germline lookup yields CDR1 MNHEY and CDR2 SMNVEV (reference sequence). The CDR3 protein is CASSPGVRTEAFF. The DNA of the CDR3 is TGTGCCAGCAGTCCAGGGGTCCGAACTGAAGCTTTCTTT.

The chain has TRBV29-1 and TRBJ2-5; no firm D call. Trimming took 2 bases from V and 1 from J, leaving 5 bases between them. Germline V lookup: CDR1 SQVTM, CDR2 ANQGSEA. CDR3 size: 12 residues. CDR3 bases: TGCAGCGTTGAAACGGCCCAAGAGACCCAGTACTTC. Translating gives CSVETAQETQYF.

The genes are TRBV10-2 and TRBJ2-1, with D maybe TRBD2 (6 bases). From germline, CDR1 is WSHSY and CDR2 SAAADI. This CDR3 has 15 residues. V was cut by 5 bases and J by 4 bases, with 15 bases left in between. The CDR3 here is CASSISGGAYNEQFF. The CDR3 nucleotides read TGCGCCAGCAGTATTAGCGGCGGAGCGTACAATGAGCAGTTCTTC.

The CDR3 protein is CASSASGIFTDTQYF. The CDR3 coding sequence is TGTGCCAGCAGCGCTAGCGGGATCTTCACAGATACGCAGTATTTT. This chain connects TRBV9 to TRBJ2-3, with 9 bases fitting TRBD2. Germline V gives CDR1 SGDLS, CDR2 YYNGEE. This CDR3 contains 15 residues. J lost 2 bases, V lost 3 bases, and 4 bases had no gene match.

The chain uses TRBV27 and TRBJ2-7; 8 bases are shared with TRBD2. V gave up 2 bases and J gave up 5 bases; unmatched junction bases: 5. The CDR3 is made up of 14 amino acids. Germline V gives CDR1 MNHEY, CDR2 SMNVEV (reference sequence). The CDR3 loop reads CASSLELAVHEQYF. For the CDR3, the DNA is TGTGCCAGCAGTTTAGAACTAGCGGTCCACGAGCAGTACTTC.

This clone is medium-sized (0.01 to 0.1%) in the sample. The genes are TRBV6-1 and TRBJ2-7; 7 bases align to TRBD1. The junction had 6 bases not matched to a gene; V was cut back by 11 bases and J by 2 bases. This CDR3 spans 12 amino acids. Germline values: CDR1 MNHNS, CDR2 SASEGT. The CDR3 is CAGQTGPYEQYF. The CDR3 DNA is TGTGCCGGACAGACAGGGCCCTACGAGCAGTACTTC.

Concerning this clone itself: In this CDR3 the conserved last residue, phenylalanine or tryptophan, is missing, so a read error is likely. No DNA is shown, since the ends of the CDR3 on it are uncertain; the CDR3 is the one TCRdb lists. The V call is TRBV5-6, the J call TRBJ1-2; the D call in the table, TRBD1, was not verified against the DNA. The length of the CDR3 is 12 amino acids, counting both ends. Per germline, CDR1 SGHDT and CDR2 YYEEEE. CDR3: CASSSSTGTGTY.

CDR3 sequence (DNA): TGTGCCAGCAGCTTGGGGGGCAGGGGCCTCGGGGCTTTCTTT. This sequence encodes CASSLGGRGLGAFF. V and J are TRBV7-9 and TRBJ1-1; the D gene is possibly TRBD1 (6 bases). Trimming pared 3 bases from V and 11 bases from J, leaving 19 bases between. Germline V CDR1 and CDR2: SEHNR, FQNEAQ (reference sequence). CDR3 length equals 14 residues.

The CDR3 spells CASSSGYQETQYF. CDR3 bases: TGTGCCAGCAGTTCGGGGTACCAAGAGACCCAGTACTTC. The chain has TRBV28 and TRBJ2-5; perhaps TRBD2 as D (5 bases). Germline V gene sequence: CDR1 MDHEN, CDR2 SYDVKM. The CDR3 covers 13 residues. Deletions cut 4 bases from V and 0 bases from J, with 6 bases between.

The chain is built from TRBV7-9 and TRBJ1-4; D ambiguous. V lost 4 bases to trimming and J lost 3 bases, with 9 bases between them. The CDR3 loop spans 14 amino acids. The germline V gene encodes CDR1 SEHNR and CDR2 FQNEAQ (reference sequence). This CDR3 reads CASSSFGANEKLFF. In nucleotides, the CDR3 is TGTGCCAGCAGCTCATTTGGGGCTAATGAAAAACTGTTTTTT.

The genes are TRBV7-9 and TRBJ2-3; 9 nucleotides agree with TRBD2. This CDR3 region has 17 residues. CDR1 and CDR2 from the germline V gene are SEHNR and FQNEAQ (reference sequence). The trim removed 5 bases at V and 0 bases at J, leaving 9 bases unmatched. In DNA, the CDR3 is TGTGCCAGCAGCCCGACCGGGACTAGCCGTAGCACAGATACGCAGTATTTT. It codes for CASSPTGTSRSTDTQYF.

The chain couples TRBV4-1 to TRBJ2-1, with D perhaps assigned TRBD1 or TRBD2 (5 bases each). This CDR3 contains 12 residues. V was trimmed by 4 bases and J by 9 bases, leaving 10 bases between them. The V gene's germline CDR1 is MGHRA and CDR2 YSYEKL. CDR3 region: CASSLQRGEQFF. The CDR3 DNA follows: TGCGCCAGCAGCCTCCAGAGGGGTGAGCAGTTCTTC.

The chain recombines TRBV27 with TRBJ2-5, with 8 nucleotides matching TRBD1. The V and J ends lost 2 bases and 3 bases, in that order; junction bases with no gene match: 8. CDR3 size: 16 residues. CDR1 and CDR2 (germline): MNHEY, SMNVEV (reference sequence). The CDR3 spells CASSLLYGTGEETQYF. CDR3 bases: TGTGCCAGCAGTTTACTCTACGGGACAGGAGAAGAGACCCAGTACTTC.

The chain recombines TRBV4-1 with TRBJ2-1; 10 bases align to TRBD1. The CDR3 is 15 amino acids. Germline V CDR1 and CDR2: MGHRA, YSYEKL. Germline trimming cut 4 bases from V and 4 bases from J; bases unmatched to any gene: 4. CDR3 DNA sequence: TGCGCCAGCAGCCTAGACAGGGGGCAATACAATGAGCAGTTCTTC. It translates to CASSLDRGQYNEQFF.

The chain links TRBV19 to TRBJ2-1, with D unresolved. The CDR3 spans 15 residues. In germline, CDR1 is LNHDA, CDR2 SQIVND (reference sequence). V lost 10 bases to trimming and J lost 4 bases, with 20 bases between them. The CDR3 reads CATSRSGGKYNEQFF. CDR3 coding DNA: TGTGCCACCAGCAGGTCAGGCGGAAAATACAATGAGCAGTTCTTC.

The chain has TRBV5-1 and TRBJ1-2; TRBD1 matches at 9 bases. Per the germline V gene, CDR1 is SGHRS and CDR2 is YFSETQ. This CDR3 comprises 15 residues. The V gene end was trimmed by 4 bases and the J gene end by 4 bases; junction bases not matched to a gene: 8. The CDR3 DNA is TGCGCCAGCAGCCCAGGGACAGGGAAGTCCTATGGCTACACCTTC. Its protein is CASSPGTGKSYGYTF.

The chain is built from TRBV28 and TRBJ2-7; tentative D call: TRBD1 (6 bases). The germline CDR1 and CDR2 sequences are MDHEN and SYDVKM. CDR3 size: 13 residues. Trimming took off 3 bases at V and 3 bases at J, with 9 bases between the two ends. As DNA, the CDR3 is TGTGCCAGCAGTTTCTCGGACAGCTACGAGCAGTACTTC. Translating it yields CASSFSDSYEQYF. Full variable domain (missing parts from reference TRBV28 and TRBJ2-7): DVKVTQSSRYLVKRTGEKVFLECVQDMDHENMFWYRQDPGLGLRLIYFSYDVKMKEKGDIPEGYSVSREKKERFSLILESASTNQTSMYLCASSFSDSYEQYFGPGTRLTVT.

The V and J genes are TRBV5-1 and TRBJ2-1, with TRBD1 matching over 7 bases. V gave up 7 bases and J gave up 4 bases; unmatched junction bases: 5. The CDR3 consists of 13 residues. The V gene's germline CDR1 is SGHRS and CDR2 YFSETQ. The DNA of the CDR3 is TGCGCCAGCTCCCTGGACAGGTACAATGAGCAGTTCTTC. Translated, it gives CASSLDRYNEQFF.

The chain links TRBV5-8 to TRBJ2-2; no reliable D call. V was clipped by 0 bases and J by 1 base, with 7 bases between them. This CDR3 is built from 15 residues. Per germline, CDR1 SGHTS and CDR2 YDEGEE. The CDR3 DNA follows: TGTGCCAGCAGCTTGGCGGTGCAGAACACCGGGGAGCTGTTTTTT. It specifies CASSLAVQNTGELFF.

This chain links TRBV19 with TRBJ1-1; D is perhaps TRBD1 (5 bases). This CDR3 spans 14 amino acids. Germline assignment: CDR1 LNHDA and CDR2 SQIVND (reference sequence). Trimming left V 7 bases short and J 1 base short, with 13 bases between. In nucleotides, the CDR3 is TGTGCCAGTACTGCAGGGATCCCGAACACTGAAGCTTTCTTT. Translated, it gives CASTAGIPNTEAFF.